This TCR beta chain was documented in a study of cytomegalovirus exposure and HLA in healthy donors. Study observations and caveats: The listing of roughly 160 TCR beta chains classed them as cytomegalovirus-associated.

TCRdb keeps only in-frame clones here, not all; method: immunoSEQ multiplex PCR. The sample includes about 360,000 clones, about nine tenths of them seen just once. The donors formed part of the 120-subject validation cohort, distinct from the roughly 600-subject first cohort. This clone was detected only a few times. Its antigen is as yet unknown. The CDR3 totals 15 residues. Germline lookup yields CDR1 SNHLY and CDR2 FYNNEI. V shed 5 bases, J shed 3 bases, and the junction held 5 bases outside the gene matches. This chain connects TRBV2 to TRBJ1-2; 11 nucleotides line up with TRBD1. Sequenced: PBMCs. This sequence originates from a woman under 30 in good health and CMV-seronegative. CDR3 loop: CASSYGTGGDYGYTF. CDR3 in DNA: TGTGCCAGCAGTTACGGGACAGGGGGGGACTATGGCTACACCTTC. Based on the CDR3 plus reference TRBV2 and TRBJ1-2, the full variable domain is EPEVTQTPSHQVTQMGQEVILRCVPISNHLYFYWYRQILGQKVEFLVSFYNNEISEKSEIFDDQFSVERPDGSNFTLKIRSTKLEDSAMYFCASSYGTGGDYGYTFGSGTRLTVV.